The 16 T cell receptor beta chains listed next were all sequenced from one sample in a study of PD-1 blockade in classical Hodgkin lymphoma. Clones were sequenced by immunoSEQ multiplex PCR, and TCRdb holds only the in-frame ones, with some missing. The sample yields some 86,000 clones, approximately 90% seen once. Indicated time point: cycle 4 day 1 (C4D1), after six to seven weeks of nivolumab. The patients all showed relapse after autologous stem cell transplantation, while their brentuximab vedotin exposure varied. Specimen: peripheral blood mononuclear cells (PBMCs), collected before the fourth cycle of nivolumab. The receptors here all came from a human donor with classical Hodgkin lymphoma.

The chain combines TRBV7-2 with TRBJ1-5; 7 nucleotides agree with TRBD1. This CDR3 region has 14 residues. Germline-derived CDR1 and CDR2 are SGHTA and FQGNSA. J was trimmed by 6 bases and V by 5 bases; bases with no gene match: 7. CDR3 residues: CASSPRQGSQPQHF. The CDR3 bases are TGTGCCAGCAGCCCCCGACAGGGCAGTCAGCCCCAGCATTTT.

The chain links TRBV6-5 to TRBJ2-3, with D perhaps matching TRBD2 (5 bases). Trimming cost V 5 bases and J 3 bases, with 12 bases left between them. This CDR3 has 14 residues. Germline CDR1 is MNHEY and CDR2 is SVGAGI. This CDR3 is CASSQDFLTDTQYF. The DNA for the CDR3 is TGTGCCAGCAGTCAGGACTTCTTGACAGATACGCAGTATTTT.

The chain is built from TRBV6-6 and TRBJ1-5; weak D call: TRBD1 (6 bases). The CDR3 spans 16 residues. Trimming took off 7 bases at V and 0 bases at J, with 16 bases between the two ends. Germline values: CDR1 MNHNY, CDR2 SVGAGI (reference sequence). The CDR3 coding sequence is TGTGCCAGCACCCGGACAGCCCCTTATAGCAATCAGCCCCAGCATTTT. Translated: CASTRTAPYSNQPQHF.

The chain employs TRBV7-9 and TRBJ1-4; D may be TRBD1 (6 bases). Germline assignment: CDR1 SEHNR and CDR2 FQNEAQ (reference sequence). Trimming removed 1 base at V and 4 bases at J, with 13 bases between. The CDR3 covers 16 residues. CDR3 protein: CASSLDAGRGNEKLFF. In DNA, the CDR3 is TGTGCCAGCAGCTTAGATGCGGGCAGGGGTAATGAAAAACTGTTTTTT.

The chain combines TRBV6-5 with TRBJ1-1; no reliable D call. The CDR3 consists of 15 residues. Deletions cut 6 bases from V and 0 bases from J, with 14 bases between. Germline CDR1 reads MNHEY; CDR2 reads SVGAGI. CDR3 residues: CASSPLRSMNTEAFF. As DNA, the CDR3 is TGTGCCAGCAGCCCGCTGAGGAGTATGAACACTGAAGCTTTCTTT.

The CDR3 loop is CASSRDEKLFF. The CDR3 DNA sequence: TGTGCCAGCAGTCGAGATGAAAAACTGTTTTTT. The chain carries TRBV6-1 and TRBJ1-4; no clear D gene. CDR1 MNHNS and CDR2 SASEGT come from the germline V gene. V shed 5 bases and J shed 6 bases, with 4 bases lying between them. This CDR3 comprises 11 residues.

V usage is TRBV7-2 and J usage is TRBJ2-2; no firm D call. This CDR3 has 12 amino acids. Germline CDR1 reads SGHTA; CDR2 reads FQGNSA. With 3 bases removed from V and 6 bases from J, the gap between germline ends came to 5 bases. The CDR3 is CASSFFSGELFF. The CDR3 region has the DNA TGTGCCAGCAGCTTTTTTTCCGGGGAGCTGTTTTTT.

The V gene is TRBV21-1, the J gene TRBJ1-1; TRBD1 is taken as the D call from the table, unchecked against the DNA. TRBV21-1 is an annotated pseudogene. This CDR3 region has 17 residues. CDR3 sequence: CASSEDRGRICSTEAFF. The CDR3 nucleotides are TGTGCCAGCAGCGAGGACAGGGGGCGTATTTGTAGCACTGAAGCTTTCTTT.

The genes are TRBV27 and TRBJ2-2; 7 nucleotides align to TRBD1. Looked up from germline, CDR1 is MNHEY and CDR2 is SMNVEV (reference sequence). The V and J ends lost 5 bases and 1 base, in that order; junction bases with no gene match: 4. The length of the CDR3 is 15 residues. In nucleotides, the CDR3 is TGTGCCAGCAGTCCCGGGACAGAGAACACCGGGGAGCTGTTTTTT. Translating gives CASSPGTENTGELFF.

The rearrangement uses TRBV2 and TRBJ1-5; tentatively, D is TRBD1 (5 bases). The CDR3 length is 13 residues. The germline V gene encodes CDR1 SNHLY and CDR2 FYNNEI. Between the trimmed V and J ends, which lost 6 bases and 2 bases, there was a span of 8 bases. CDR3 protein: CASRGDGNQPQHF. The CDR3 DNA sequence: TGTGCCAGCAGGGGGGACGGCAATCAGCCCCAGCATTTT.

The CDR3 sequence is CASRLQGGGYGYTF. The CDR3 coding sequence is TGTGCCAGCAGACTACAGGGAGGGGGATATGGCTACACCTTC. This rearrangement joins TRBV27 to TRBJ1-2, with D maybe TRBD1 (6 bases). The CDR3 runs to 14 residues. In germline, CDR1 is MNHEY, CDR2 SMNVEV (reference sequence). Between the trimmed V and J ends, which lost 6 bases and 5 bases, there was a span of 16 bases.

The J gene is TRBJ1-4, the V gene TRBV5-1; possibly TRBD1 for D (5 bases). The germline gives CDR1 SGHRS, CDR2 YFSETQ. CDR3 length: 16 residues. V lost 4 bases to trimming and J lost 4 bases, with 17 bases between them. CDR3 sequence: CASSPDGAKGNEKLFF. CDR3 bases: TGCGCCAGCAGCCCGGACGGGGCAAAGGGTAATGAAAAACTGTTTTTT. The entire variable domain, with the rest obtained from reference TRBV5-1 and TRBJ1-4, is as follows: KAGVTQTPRYLIKTRGQQVTLSCSPISGHRSVSWYQQTPGQGLQFLFEYFSETQRNKGNFPGRFSGRQFSNSRSEMNVSTLELGDSALYLCASSPDGAKGNEKLFFGSGTQLSVL.

CDR3: CASSQESRVDTQYF. CDR3 nucleotides: TGCGCCAGCAGCCAAGAGAGCCGTGTCGATACGCAGTATTTT. This rearrangement joins TRBV4-3 to TRBJ2-3; D is uncertain. CDR1 and CDR2 from the germline V gene are LGHNA and YSLEER. This CDR3 is 14 amino acids long. Trimming removed 0 bases at V and 6 bases at J, with 10 bases between.

V gene TRBV11-3 combines with J gene TRBJ2-3; D might be TRBD1 (6 bases). Trimming took 1 base from V and 3 from J, leaving 11 bases between them. Germline V CDR1 and CDR2: SGHNT, YENEEA. This CDR3 region has 15 residues. The CDR3 sequence: CASSLGNRATDTQYF. Written as DNA, the CDR3 is TGTGCCAGCAGCTTAGGGAACAGGGCTACAGATACGCAGTATTTT.

The chain has TRBV11-2 and TRBJ1-3; D unresolved. This CDR3 spans 16 amino acids. Trimming shortened V by 5 bases and J by 4 bases, and 18 bases separated the two germline ends. Looked up from germline, CDR1 is SGHAT and CDR2 is FQNNGV. The CDR3: CASSPWAASRGNTIYF. CDR3 DNA: TGTGCCAGCAGCCCCTGGGCAGCGAGTAGGGGAAACACCATATATTTT.

The chain uses TRBV7-8 and TRBJ2-1; D ambiguous. V gave up 6 bases and J gave up 0 bases, with 15 bases separating them. The CDR3 sequence is 16 residues long. Germline values: CDR1 SGHVS, CDR2 FQNEAQ. This chain's CDR3 is CASRKALVSSYNEQFF. CDR3 bases: TGTGCCAGCAGGAAAGCCCTAGTTAGCTCCTACAATGAGCAGTTCTTC.